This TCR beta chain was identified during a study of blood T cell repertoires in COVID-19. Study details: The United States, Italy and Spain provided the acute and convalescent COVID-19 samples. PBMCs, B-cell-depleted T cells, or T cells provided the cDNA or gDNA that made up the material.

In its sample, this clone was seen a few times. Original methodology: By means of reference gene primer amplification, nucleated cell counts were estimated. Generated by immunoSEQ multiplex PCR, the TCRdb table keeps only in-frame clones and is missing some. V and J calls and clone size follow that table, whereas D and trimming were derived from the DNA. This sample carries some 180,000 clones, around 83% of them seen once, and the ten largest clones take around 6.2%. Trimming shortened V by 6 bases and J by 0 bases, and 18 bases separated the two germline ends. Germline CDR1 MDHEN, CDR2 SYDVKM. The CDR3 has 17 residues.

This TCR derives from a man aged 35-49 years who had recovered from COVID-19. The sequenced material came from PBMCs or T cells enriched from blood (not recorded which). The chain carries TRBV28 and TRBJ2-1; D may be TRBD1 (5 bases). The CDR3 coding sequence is TGTGCCAGCAGGCTCCTGGGGCTCCGGAGCTCCTACAATGAGCAGTTCTTC. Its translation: CASRLLGLRSSYNEQFF.